This TCR beta chain was found in a study of T cell changes during pregnancy in multiple sclerosis. The CDR3 runs to 16 residues. V shed 4 bases and J 7 bases; nucleotides not matched to a gene: 15. Germline V CDR1 and CDR2: PRHDT, FYEKMQ (reference sequence). The repertoire was sequenced with immunoSEQ multiplex PCR; TCRdb's copy has only in-frame clones and lacks some. The sample lists 36,000 or so clones, about 89% occurring once. The material was CD8+ T cells from peripheral blood mononuclear cells, obtained in the third trimester of pregnancy. The sequence came from a female donor with multiple sclerosis, enrolled in a pregnancy study. This chain links TRBV13 with TRBJ2-7; 8 positions agree with TRBD2. CDR3 coding DNA: TGTGCCAGCAGCTCAGCTGGTGAGCGGGGGAGCCCAGAGCAGTACTTC. Translation gives CASSSAGERGSPEQYF.